These T cell receptor beta chains were read from a single sample in a study of shared clonotypes between healthy human individuals. Sequencing was performed with immunoSEQ multiplex PCR; in TCRdb, only in-frame clones are kept and a portion is missing. Of under 1,100,000 clones listed, more than 65% are singletons. Sequenced sample: memory CD4+ T cells sorted from blood. These receptor sequences come from a man aged 18 to 30 in good health. Each CDR3 is given with its conserved first and last residue. A D gene is named only where the DNA matches it firmly. Rows may omit the clone size; those that give it use once, few, many or a size class.

>.|once|TRBV7-9|TRBJ2-3
CASSLDRGVTDTQYF
TGTGCCAGCAGCTTAGATAGGGGCGTCACAGATACGCAGTATTTT
>.|few|TRBV7-9|TRBJ1-1
CASSPEGLRIEAFF
TGTGCCAGCAGCCCGGAGGGTTTAAGGATCGAAGCTTTCTTT
>.|.|TRBV5-1|TRBJ1-4
CASRGPLNEKLFF
TGCGCCAGCAGGGGACCCTTAAATGAAAAACTGTTTTTT
>TRBD2|.|TRBV10-3|TRBJ2-5
CAIRGGTQETQYF
TGTGCCATCCGGGGGGGGACGCAAGAGACCCAGTACTTC
>.|.|TRBV6-1|TRBJ1-2
CASSFGDGYGYTF
TGTGCCAGCAGTTTTGGGGACGGCTATGGCTACACCTTC
>.|few|TRBV15|TRBJ2-4
CATSRDGKGDIQYF
TGTGCCACCAGCAGAGATGGGAAAGGGGACATTCAGTACTTC
>TRBD1|many|TRBV5-1|TRBJ1-1
CASSEDRGRGDTEAFF
TGCGCCAGCAGCGAGGACAGGGGGCGAGGGGACACTGAAGCTTTCTTT
>.|.|TRBV5-1|TRBJ1-2
CASSFNGDYGYTF
TGCGCCAGCAGCTTCAACGGAGATTATGGCTACACCTTC
>TRBD1|.|TRBV5-6|TRBJ2-5
CASTGQGVTQYF
TGTGCCAGCACAGGACAGGGAGTGACCCAGTACTTC
>.|many|TRBV6-1|TRBJ2-7
CASSGDFYEQYF
TGTGCCAGCAGTGGGGACTTCTACGAGCAGTACTTC
>.|.|TRBV5-1|TRBJ2-7
CASSWTTPSYEQYF
TGCGCCAGCAGCTGGACTACCCCCTCCTACGAGCAGTACTTC
>TRBD1|.|TRBV9|TRBJ1-6
CASSRTGQVGLPLHF
TGTGCCAGCAGTAGAACCGGACAGGTGGGGTTGCCCCTCCACTTT
>.|.|TRBV19|TRBJ2-2
CASSIEGRWELFF
TGTGCCAGTAGTATTGAAGGACGCTGGGAGCTGTTTTTT
>.|few|TRBV28|TRBJ1-1
CASSFLDRLNTEAFF
TGTGCCAGCAGTTTCCTCGACAGGCTGAACACTGAAGCTTTCTTT
>.|few|TRBV4-1|TRBJ2-7
CASSQASLGGNYEQYF
TGCGCCAGCAGCCAAGCGTCCCTTGGGGGAAACTACGAGCAGTACTTC
>.|.|TRBV7-8|TRBJ2-3
CASSATDTQYF
TGTGCCAGCAGCGCGACAGATACGCAGTATTTT
>TRBD2|.|TRBV6-1|TRBJ2-7
CASSLERGGSYEQYF
TGTGCCAGCAGCCTAGAGAGGGGAGGGTCCTACGAGCAGTACTTC
>.|few|TRBV14|TRBJ1-1
CASSQGRTEAFF
TGTGCCAGCAGCCAGGGAAGGACTGAAGCTTTCTTT
>.|.|TRBV6-5|TRBJ1-6
CASSSRTDSPLHF
TGTGCCAGCAGTTCCAGGACTGACTCACCCCTCCACTTT
>.|.|TRBV9|TRBJ2-5
CASSLGVSETQYF
TGTGCCAGCAGCTTGGGGGTTTCGGAGACCCAGTACTTC
>.|few|TRBV11-3|TRBJ2-3
CASSLEGSTDTQYF
TGTGCCAGCAGCTTAGAGGGAAGCACAGATACGCAGTATTTT
>TRBD2|.|TRBV5-1|TRBJ2-1
CASSLGLAVGSSYNEQFF
TGCGCCAGCAGCCTAGGTCTAGCGGTGGGGAGCTCCTACAATGAGCAGTTCTTC
>.|.|TRBV7-2|TRBJ2-7
CASSLEGAHEQYF
TGTGCCAGCAGCCTGGAGGGGGCCCACGAGCAGTACTTC
>TRBD2|.|TRBV7-8|TRBJ2-5
CASSLDFLAGETQYF
TGTGCCAGCAGCTTAGACTTCCTAGCGGGAGAGACCCAGTACTTC
>TRBD1|.|TRBV7-2|TRBJ2-1
CASSLAGTGHNEQFF
TGTGCCAGCAGCTTGGCTGGGACAGGGCACAATGAGCAGTTCTTC
>.|.|TRBV10-2|TRBJ2-7
CASSEGGVEQYF
TGCGCCAGCAGTGAGGGTGGGGTCGAGCAGTACTTC
>.|.|TRBV10-2|TRBJ2-1
CASSEGAGTRLMKQFF
TGCGCCAGCAGTGAGGGTGCGGGGACCAGACTAATGAAGCAGTTCTTC
>.|.|TRBV5-1|TRBJ1-1
CASSLSLGTTVFF
TGCGCCAGCAGCTTGTCGCTAGGGACTACAGTTTTCTTT
>.|.|TRBV10-3|TRBJ1-2
CAISDGSGYTF
TGTGCCATCAGTGATGGCAGCGGCTACACCTTC
>TRBD2|.|TRBV6-4|TRBJ2-3
CASSETAAGGADTQYF
TGTGCCAGCAGTGAGACCGCCGCGGGGGGGGCAGATACGCAGTATTTT